Listed below are T cell receptor beta chains from one sample, sequenced in a study of hypomethylating agent response in myelodysplastic syndrome. Using immunoSEQ multiplex PCR, the repertoire was profiled, and TCRdb retains in-frame clones only, with some absent. The table includes around 1,600 clones, around 82% detected once. Specimen: bone marrow, collected before or after starting hypomethylating agent treatment for myelodysplastic syndrome (not recorded which). These receptors originate from a human donor with myelodysplastic syndrome. CDR3s include the opening cysteine and the closing phenylalanine or tryptophan. D genes are given only for firm matches. Clone sizes are given selectively: once, few, many, or a class where the clone is expanded.

J: TRBJ1-1; V: TRBV11-3; D: -; size: -; DNA: TGTGCCAGCAGCTCGGAGGTAGCCACTGAAGCTTTCTTT; CDR3: CASSSEVATEAFF
J: TRBJ1-1; V: TRBV9; D: -; size: once; DNA: TGTGCCAGCAGCAAACAGGCGAACACTGAAGCTTTCTTT; CDR3: CASSKQANTEAFF
J: TRBJ1-1; V: TRBV5-6; D: TRBD1; size: -; DNA: TGTGCCAGCAGCTTGCCGGGACAGGGGAACACTGAAGCTTTCTTT; CDR3: CASSLPGQGNTEAFF
J: TRBJ2-7; V: TRBV7-2; D: -; size: -; DNA: TGTGCCAGCAGCCCTCCAGACTACGAGCAGTACTTC; CDR3: CASSPPDYEQYF
J: TRBJ2-2; V: TRBV5-1; D: TRBD2; size: -; DNA: TGCGCCAGCAGCGCGGGACTAGCGGGGGGGTTTCGGGAGCTGTTTTTT; CDR3: CASSAGLAGGFRELFF
J: TRBJ2-7; V: TRBV4-1; D: -; size: -; DNA: TGCGCCAGCAGTCTGACGGAGAGCTCCTACGAGCAGTACTTC; CDR3: CASSLTESSYEQYF
J: TRBJ1-3; V: TRBV7-2; D: TRBD1; size: -; DNA: TGTGCCAGCAGCTTGGCGGACAGGGCGTTCTCTGGAAACACCATATATTTT; CDR3: CASSLADRAFSGNTIYF
J: TRBJ1-1; V: TRBV28; D: -; size: -; DNA: TGTGCCAGCCAGTGGCAGATGAACACTGAAGCTTTCTTT; CDR3: CASQWQMNTEAFF
J: TRBJ2-4; V: TRBV10-1; D: -; size: -; DNA: TGCGCCAGCAGTGAAGTCTTGGGGAACATTCAGTACTTC; CDR3: CASSEVLGNIQYF
J: TRBJ1-5; V: TRBV6-1; D: -; size: -; DNA: TGTGCCAGCAGTGATTTCTACGCGGAAAATCAGCCCCAGCATTTT; CDR3: CASSDFYAENQPQHF
J: TRBJ1-1; V: TRBV5-1; D: -; size: -; DNA: TGCGCCAGCAGCGGGACCGGGACCAACACTGAAGCTTTCTTT; CDR3: CASSGTGTNTEAFF
J: TRBJ1-1; V: TRBV9; D: -; size: -; DNA: TGTGCCAGCAGCGTTTCCGGGTTGAACACTGAAGCTTTCTTT; CDR3: CASSVSGLNTEAFF
J: TRBJ2-5; V: TRBV11-2; D: -; size: -; DNA: TGTGCCAGCAGCTTTGGCTTAGGGGGGATTCAAGAGACCCAGTACTTC; CDR3: CASSFGLGGIQETQYF
J: TRBJ1-6; V: TRBV6-5; D: -; size: -; DNA: TGTGCCAGCTTTAAAGGAAGCTCCTATAATTCACCCCTCCACTTT; CDR3: CASFKGSSYNSPLHF
J: TRBJ1-6; V: TRBV6-6; D: -; size: -; DNA: TGTGCCAGCAGTTCCAACAGGCAGCGGAATTCACCCCTCCACTTT; CDR3: CASSSNRQRNSPLHF
J: TRBJ1-6; V: TRBV6-5; D: -; size: -; DNA: TGTGCCAGCAGTTACTCTACCGACAGGAATAATTCACCCCTCCACTTT; CDR3: CASSYSTDRNNSPLHF
J: TRBJ1-2; V: TRBV19; D: TRBD1; size: -; DNA: TGTGCCAGTTTGGACAGGGGGGCTAACTATGGCTACACCTTC; CDR3: CASLDRGANYGYTF
J: TRBJ2-7; V: TRBV6-1; D: -; size: -; DNA: TGTGCCAGCAAAGGACAAGAGACCTACGAGCAGTACTTC; CDR3: CASKGQETYEQYF
J: TRBJ1-2; V: TRBV5-1; D: TRBD1; size: -; DNA: TGCGCCAGCAGCTTGGAAGGGGGCGGGACCGGCTACACCTTC; CDR3: CASSLEGGGTGYTF
J: TRBJ2-3; V: TRBV10-1; D: -; size: -; DNA: TGCGCCAGCAGTTCCGGACAAAGGGAAACAGATACGCAGTATTTT; CDR3: CASSSGQRETDTQYF
J: TRBJ2-1; V: TRBV11-2; D: -; size: -; DNA: TGTGCCAGCAGCTTAGTAGCAGGAGTCCACAATGAGCAGTTCTTC; CDR3: CASSLVAGVHNEQFF
J: TRBJ1-1; V: TRBV19; D: -; size: -; DNA: TGTGCCAGTAGTATCGGGCAGAACACTGAAGCTTTCTTT; CDR3: CASSIGQNTEAFF
J: TRBJ1-1; V: TRBV5-1; D: -; size: -; DNA: TGCGCCAGCAGCTTGGAAGGGGGGAACACTGAAGCTTTCTTT; CDR3: CASSLEGGNTEAFF
J: TRBJ2-7; V: TRBV14; D: -; size: -; DNA: TGTGCCAGCAATCGAGGGCTTGACGAGCAGTACTTC; CDR3: CASNRGLDEQYF
J: TRBJ1-6; V: TRBV7-2; D: -; size: -; DNA: TGTGCCAGCAGCTTCTCAGGGCTCTCCTATAATTCACCCCTCCACTTT; CDR3: CASSFSGLSYNSPLHF
J: TRBJ1-5; V: TRBV4-3; D: -; size: -; DNA: TGCGCCAGCAGCCAAGCCGGCTTGCAGCCCCAGCATTTT; CDR3: CASSQAGLQPQHF
J: TRBJ1-5; V: TRBV10-3; D: -; size: -; DNA: TGTGCCATTGGTTCGGATAGCAATCAGCCCCAGCATTTT; CDR3: CAIGSDSNQPQHF
J: TRBJ2-7; V: TRBV28; D: TRBD2; size: -; DNA: TGTGCCAGCAGTGCCCAGACTAGCGCGAACTCCTACGAGCAGTACTTC; CDR3: CASSAQTSANSYEQYF
J: TRBJ1-5; V: TRBV4-1; D: -; size: -; DNA: TGCGCCAGCAGCCAAGATAAGAGGGGATATCAGCCCCAGCATTTT; CDR3: CASSQDKRGYQPQHF
J: TRBJ1-4; V: TRBV19; D: TRBD1; size: -; DNA: TGTGCCAGTAGTATCAGGGGGAATGAAAAACTGTTTTTT; CDR3: CASSIRGNEKLFF
J: TRBJ1-4; V: TRBV5-5; D: -; size: -; DNA: TGTGCCAGCAGCTTGGGCAGGGGCTTGAATGAAAAACTGTTTTTT; CDR3: CASSLGRGLNEKLFF
J: TRBJ2-6; V: TRBV5-4; D: -; size: -; DNA: TGTGCCAGCAGCTTGGACGGCGGGGCCAACGTCCTGACTTTC; CDR3: CASSLDGGANVLTF
J: TRBJ2-5; V: TRBV12-2; D: -; size: once; DNA: TGTGCAAGTCGCTTAGGCGGGACAGGGCCTCAAGAGACCCAGTACTTC; CDR3: CASRLGGTGPQETQYF
J: TRBJ2-7; V: TRBV30; D: TRBD2; size: -; DNA: TGTGCCTGGAGTTTGCGGGGGGACGAGCAGTACTTC; CDR3: CAWSLRGDEQYF
J: TRBJ1-5; V: TRBV5-1; D: TRBD1; size: few; DNA: TGCGCCAGCAGCTTGATGCCAGGGGGGCATCAGCCCCAGCATTTT; CDR3: CASSLMPGGHQPQHF
J: TRBJ2-1; V: TRBV7-2; D: TRBD2; size: -; DNA: TGTGCCAGCAGCTTAGCCAAGGCTAGCGGGTACAATGAGCAGTTCTTC; CDR3: CASSLAKASGYNEQFF
J: TRBJ2-1; V: TRBV27; D: -; size: -; DNA: TGTGCCAGCAGTGGACGACTTGCCCTAGGGAATGAGCAGTTCTTC; CDR3: CASSGRLALGNEQFF
J: TRBJ2-3; V: TRBV7-3; D: TRBD2; size: -; DNA: TGTGCCAGCAGCCCCTCAGCGGGGGGCGGTATAGCAGATACGCAGTATTTT; CDR3: CASSPSAGGGIADTQYF
J: TRBJ2-1; V: TRBV19; D: TRBD1; size: -; DNA: TGTGCCAGTAGTATTTGGACAGGCCCTCGGGAGCAGTTCTTC; CDR3: CASSIWTGPREQFF
J: TRBJ1-1; V: TRBV5-1; D: -; size: -; DNA: TGCGCCAGCGGTACCTCCGGACACTCATACACTGAAGCTTTCTTT; CDR3: CASGTSGHSYTEAFF
J: TRBJ2-1; V: TRBV30; D: -; size: -; DNA: TGTGCCTGGAGTGGGGGGGCTGGGAATGAGCAGTTCTTC; CDR3: CAWSGGAGNEQFF
J: TRBJ1-4; V: TRBV5-1; D: -; size: once; DNA: TGCGCCAGCAGCTTGGCGTTAGGGGCTAATGAAAAACTGTTTTTT; CDR3: CASSLALGANEKLFF
J: TRBJ1-6; V: TRBV4-1; D: -; size: few; DNA: TGCGCCAGCAGCCAGGGGTCGTGGGGGGCGAATGGACCCCTCCACTTT; CDR3: CASSQGSWGANGPLHF
J: TRBJ1-5; V: TRBV28; D: -; size: -; DNA: TGTGCCAGCAGTTTCCGTACAGCCCTAACTATCAATCAGCCCCAGCATTTT; CDR3: CASSFRTALTINQPQHF
J: TRBJ1-2; V: TRBV14; D: TRBD1; size: few; DNA: TGTGCCAGCAGCCACGTCGGACAGGGCTTCTATGGCTACACCTTC; CDR3: CASSHVGQGFYGYTF
J: TRBJ2-6; V: TRBV6-1; D: -; size: once; DNA: TGTGCCAGCAGTGATGCATATGCACAAAGTCGGGCCAACGTCCTGACTTTC; CDR3: CASSDAYAQSRANVLTF
J: TRBJ2-7; V: TRBV7-9; D: TRBD2; size: -; DNA: TGTGCCAGCAGCTTAGTCCTCGCGGGAGGAGGCTACGAGCAGTACTTC; CDR3: CASSLVLAGGGYEQYF
J: TRBJ1-1; V: TRBV7-3; D: -; size: -; DNA: TGTGCCAGCAGCTTATCCGGGACAACTGAAGCTTTCTTT; CDR3: CASSLSGTTEAFF
J: TRBJ2-5; V: TRBV18; D: TRBD1; size: -; DNA: TGTGCCAGCTCACCAACGGGACAGGGGGCCGAAGAGACCCAGTACTTC; CDR3: CASSPTGQGAEETQYF
J: TRBJ1-1; V: TRBV6-1; D: -; size: -; DNA: TGTGCCAGCACTATGTCAATTGGGGGCACTGAAGCTTTCTTT; CDR3: CASTMSIGGTEAFF